The sequence of this T cell receptor (beta chain) was determined in a study of cytomegalovirus exposure and HLA in healthy donors. Study information: A later analysis reported the same platform for the roughly 110 validation repertoires and the 500 to 750 first-cohort repertoires.

To note about this clone: Its target is unknown.

Study findings and constraints: Reports described diagnosis of cytomegalovirus status by the classifier as highly specific and sensitive. In vitro testing confirmed a few CMV-associated chains as specific for CMV antigens.

Libraries were prepared by immunoSEQ multiplex PCR; TCRdb keeps only in-frame clonotypes and omits some of them. The sample has 250,000 to 400,000 clones; roughly 87% are singletons. Source material: PBMCs. The receptor's source is a woman aged 30 to 39 in good health and CMV-seropositive.

The CDR3 coding sequence is TGTGCCAGCAGTGAGGAAGGAGCCTACACAGATACGCAGTATTTT. This gives the protein CASSEEGAYTDTQYF. The rearrangement uses TRBV25-1 and TRBJ2-3, with D hard to call. Per germline, CDR1 MGHDK and CDR2 SYGVNS. This CDR3 is built from 15 residues. The ends were cut back, 3 bases at V and 2 bases at J, with 12 bases in the middle. The variable domain in full, completed from reference TRBV25-1 and TRBJ2-3, reads EADIYQTPRYLVIGTGKKITLECSQTMGHDKMYWYQQDPGMELHLIHYSYGVNSTEKGDLSSESTVSRIRTEHFPLTLESARPSHTSQYLCASSEEGAYTDTQYFGPGTRLTVL.